This T cell receptor beta chain was recorded in a study of early T cells in non-severe SARS-CoV-2 infection. The table lists this clonotype with many counts. J lost 6 bases, V lost 0 bases, and 3 bases had no gene match. The CDR3 runs 13 residues. Germline V gene sequence: CDR1 SGHRS, CDR2 YFSETQ. Attachment of unique molecular identifiers to individual cDNA molecules was performed. TCRdb reprocessed the 5' RACE reads with MiXCR, giving one entry per CDR3 protein. Found here are roughly 90,000 distinct CDR3 sequences, about 14% of them singletons; the top ten hold roughly 3%. The rearrangement links TRBV5-1 to TRBJ2-7; the match to TRBD1 covers 7 bases. The receptor comes from an adult who was a healthcare worker with PCR-confirmed SARS-CoV-2 infection or an uninfected control (not recorded which). Sequenced: whole blood. The CDR3 DNA is TGCGCCAGCAGCTTGGAGTCAGGGGGCGAGCAGTACTTC. Protein product: CASSLESGGEQYF.